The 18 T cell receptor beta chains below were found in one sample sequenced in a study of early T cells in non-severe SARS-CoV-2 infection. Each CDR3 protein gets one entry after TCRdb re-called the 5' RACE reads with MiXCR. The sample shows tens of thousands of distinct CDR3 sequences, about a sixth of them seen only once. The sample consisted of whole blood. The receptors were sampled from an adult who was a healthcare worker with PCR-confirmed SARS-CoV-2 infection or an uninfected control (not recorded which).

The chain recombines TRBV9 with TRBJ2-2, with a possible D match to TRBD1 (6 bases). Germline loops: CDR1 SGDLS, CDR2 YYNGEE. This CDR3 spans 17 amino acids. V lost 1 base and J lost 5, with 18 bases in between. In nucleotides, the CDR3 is TGTGCCAGCAGCGTATCCCGACAGGCCTCGGGGACCGGGGAGCTGTTTTTT. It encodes CASSVSRQASGTGELFF.

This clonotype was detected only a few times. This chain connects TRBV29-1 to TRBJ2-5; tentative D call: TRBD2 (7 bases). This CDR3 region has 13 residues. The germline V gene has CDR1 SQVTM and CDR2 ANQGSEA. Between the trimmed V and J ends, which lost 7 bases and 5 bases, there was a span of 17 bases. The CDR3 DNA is TGCAGCGCCCCGGGGGGCGGTCTTGAGACCCAGTACTTC. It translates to CSAPGGGLETQYF.

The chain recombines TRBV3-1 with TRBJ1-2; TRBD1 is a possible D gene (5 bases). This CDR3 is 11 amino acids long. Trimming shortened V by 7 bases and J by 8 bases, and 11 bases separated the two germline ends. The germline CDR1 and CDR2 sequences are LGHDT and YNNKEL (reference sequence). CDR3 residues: CASTEGYGYTF. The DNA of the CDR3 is TGTGCCAGCACCGAGGGGTACGGCTACACCTTC.

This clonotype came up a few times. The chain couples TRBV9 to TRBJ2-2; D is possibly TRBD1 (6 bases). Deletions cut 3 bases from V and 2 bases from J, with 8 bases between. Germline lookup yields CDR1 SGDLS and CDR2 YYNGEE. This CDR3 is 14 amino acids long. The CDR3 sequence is CASSEDRNTGELFF. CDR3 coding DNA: TGTGCCAGCAGCGAGGACAGAAACACCGGGGAGCTGTTTTTT.

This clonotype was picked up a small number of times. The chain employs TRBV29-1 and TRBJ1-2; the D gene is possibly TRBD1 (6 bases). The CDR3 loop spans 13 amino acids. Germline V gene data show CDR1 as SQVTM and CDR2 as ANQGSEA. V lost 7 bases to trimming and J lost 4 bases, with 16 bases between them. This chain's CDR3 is CSALQGSGYGYTF. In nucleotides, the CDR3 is TGCAGCGCTTTACAGGGTAGTGGCTATGGCTACACCTTC.

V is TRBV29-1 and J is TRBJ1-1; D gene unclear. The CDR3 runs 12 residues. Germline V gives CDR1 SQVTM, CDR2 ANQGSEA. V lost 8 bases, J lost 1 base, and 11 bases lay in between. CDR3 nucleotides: TGCAGCTCCCAGTTTGGGAACACTGAAGCTTTCTTT. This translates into CSSQFGNTEAFF.

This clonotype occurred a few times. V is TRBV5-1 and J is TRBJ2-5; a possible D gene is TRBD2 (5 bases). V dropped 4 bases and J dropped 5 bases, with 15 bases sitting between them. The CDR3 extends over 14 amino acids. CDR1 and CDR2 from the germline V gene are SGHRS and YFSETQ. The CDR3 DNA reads TGCGCCAGCAGCCGGAGGTTGGGAATGGAGACCCAGTACTTC. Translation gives CASSRRLGMETQYF.

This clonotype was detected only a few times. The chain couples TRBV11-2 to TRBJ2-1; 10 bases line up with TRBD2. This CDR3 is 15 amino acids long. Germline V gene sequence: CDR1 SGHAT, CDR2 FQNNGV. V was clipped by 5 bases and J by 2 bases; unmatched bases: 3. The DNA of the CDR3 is TGTGCCAGCAGCCCCAGCGGGAGGGCCTACAATGAGCAGTTCTTC. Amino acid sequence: CASSPSGRAYNEQFF.

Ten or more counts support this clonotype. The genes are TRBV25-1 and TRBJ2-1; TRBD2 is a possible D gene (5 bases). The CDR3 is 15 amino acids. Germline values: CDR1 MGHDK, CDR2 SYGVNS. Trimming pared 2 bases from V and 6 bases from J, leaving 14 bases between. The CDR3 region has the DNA TGTGCCAGCAGTGAACCCGACCGGGGAATCAATGAGCAGTTCTTC. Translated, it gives CASSEPDRGINEQFF.

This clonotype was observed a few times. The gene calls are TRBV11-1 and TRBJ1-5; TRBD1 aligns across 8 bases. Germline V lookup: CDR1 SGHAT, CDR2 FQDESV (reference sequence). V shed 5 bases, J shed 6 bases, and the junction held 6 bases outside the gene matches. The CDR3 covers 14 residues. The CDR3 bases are TGTGCCAGCAGCCCCTCAGGGGGCGGTCAGCCCCAGCATTTT. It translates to CASSPSGGGQPQHF.

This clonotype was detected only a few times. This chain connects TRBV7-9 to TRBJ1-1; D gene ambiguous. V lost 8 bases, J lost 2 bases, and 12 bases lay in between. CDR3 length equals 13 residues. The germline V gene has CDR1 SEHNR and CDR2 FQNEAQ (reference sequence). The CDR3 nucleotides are TGTGCCAGCGGGCCTCCCTCCAACACTGAAGCTTTCTTT. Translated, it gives CASGPPSNTEAFF.

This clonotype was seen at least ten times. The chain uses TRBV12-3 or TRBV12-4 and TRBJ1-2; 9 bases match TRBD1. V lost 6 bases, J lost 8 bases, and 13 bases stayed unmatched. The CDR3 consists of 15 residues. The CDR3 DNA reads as TGTGCCAGCAGACCGCGGACAGGGGAAGGGACCGGCTACACCTTC. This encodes CASRPRTGEGTGYTF.

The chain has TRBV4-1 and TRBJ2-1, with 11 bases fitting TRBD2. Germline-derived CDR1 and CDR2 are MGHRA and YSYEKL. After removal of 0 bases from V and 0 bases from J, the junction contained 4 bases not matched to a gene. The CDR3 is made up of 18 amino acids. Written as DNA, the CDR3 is TGCGCCAGCAGCCAAGATCCTAGCGGGGGGCCCTCCTACAATGAGCAGTTCTTC. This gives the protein CASSQDPSGGPSYNEQFF.

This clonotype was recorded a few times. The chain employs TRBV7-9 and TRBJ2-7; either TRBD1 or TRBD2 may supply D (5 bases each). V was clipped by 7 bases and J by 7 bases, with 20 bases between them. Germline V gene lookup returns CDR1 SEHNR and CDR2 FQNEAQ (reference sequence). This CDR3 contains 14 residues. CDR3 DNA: TGTGCCAGCAACGTTGGGACCGGGGCAGAAGAGCAGTACTTC. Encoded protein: CASNVGTGAEEQYF. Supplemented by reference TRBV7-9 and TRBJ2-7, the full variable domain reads DTGVSQNPRHKITKRGQNVTFRCDPISEHNRLYWYRQTLGQGPEFLTYFQNEAQLEKSRLLSDRFSAERPKGSFSTLEIQRTEQGDSAMYLCASNVGTGAEEQYFGPGTRLTVT.

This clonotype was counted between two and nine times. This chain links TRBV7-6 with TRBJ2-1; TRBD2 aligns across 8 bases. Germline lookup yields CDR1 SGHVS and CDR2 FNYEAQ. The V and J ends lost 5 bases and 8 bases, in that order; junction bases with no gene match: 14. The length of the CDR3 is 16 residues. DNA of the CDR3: TGTGCCAGCAGCAAAACGACTAGCGCTTTAGTATATGAGCAGTTCTTC. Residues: CASSKTTSALVYEQFF.

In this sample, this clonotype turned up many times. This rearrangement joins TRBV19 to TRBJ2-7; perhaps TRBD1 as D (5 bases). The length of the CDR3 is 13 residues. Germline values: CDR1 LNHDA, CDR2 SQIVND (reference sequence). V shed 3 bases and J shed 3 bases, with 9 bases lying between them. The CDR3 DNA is TGTGCCAGTAGTATCATAACAGGCTACGAGCAGTACTTC. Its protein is CASSIITGYEQYF.

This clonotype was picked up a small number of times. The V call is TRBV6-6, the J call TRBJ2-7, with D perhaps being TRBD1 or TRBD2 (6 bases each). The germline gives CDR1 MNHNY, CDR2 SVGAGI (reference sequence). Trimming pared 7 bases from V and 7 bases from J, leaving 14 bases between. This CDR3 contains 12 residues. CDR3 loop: CASIQLGGEQYF. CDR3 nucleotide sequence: TGTGCCAGCATACAATTAGGGGGGGAGCAGTACTTC.

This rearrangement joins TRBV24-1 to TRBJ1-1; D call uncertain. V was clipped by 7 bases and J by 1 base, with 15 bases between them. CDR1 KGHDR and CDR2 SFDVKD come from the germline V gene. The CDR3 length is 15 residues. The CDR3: CATSPAGSGNTEAFF. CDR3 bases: TGTGCCACCAGCCCCGCCGGCTCGGGGAACACTGAAGCTTTCTTT.